The entry below describes one T cell receptor (beta chain). Its antigen specificity is not known. No qualities accompany the bases; no much larger clone lies one base away. Using the deep immunoSEQ assay, TCR CDR3 regions were amplified from genomic DNA by multiplex PCR. Extracted genomic DNA from each cell subset was distributed evenly across all wells of several immunoSEQ 96-well plates, and each plate was treated as a replicate. For sorted subsets, approximately 210 ng of genomic DNA, equivalent to some 33,000 T cell genomes, went into each replicate PCR. The purified libraries were quantified using a Qubit 3.0 fluorometer, sized with a Bioanalyzer 2100, and then quantified again using the KAPA Library Quantification kit. Every immunoSEQ 96-well plate was sequenced on a separate single-read 150-cycle Illumina NextSeq 550 flow cell. The original pipeline was this. The immunoSEQ output contained only junctional sequences without quality scores, so filtering could not match that applied to full-length reads. Sequences were annotated with PyIR, a Python wrapper for IgBLAST v1.9, and V/J genes and CDR3 were assigned using IMGT germline references. Reads were filtered out if the reads had weak V/J assignments (E-value above 1e-6), no CDR3, stop codons, out-of-frame junctions, or ambiguous translated residues. V3J clonotypes were defined as sequences sharing the same inferred V gene, J gene, and CDR3 amino acid sequence. Percentage overlap between repertoires was computed as shared unique clonotypes divided by the size of the smaller repertoire. RTK rarefaction, the Chao1 estimator, and Recon v2.1 estimates of unobserved clonotypes were used to assess repertoire richness. Generation probabilities were computed with OLGA for all TCRbeta clonotypes obtained by the gDNA method from four donors. Not all clones reach the TCRdb copy of this immuneACCESS table, which keeps in-frame sequences only. Checked studies attribute under half of the gap to unresolved V genes and leave the rest unexplained. V and J calls and clone size are those listed in that table; D and trimming were worked out from the DNA. Counted in this sample were approximately 940,000 clones; more than 75% of them appeared once. Together, the top ten hold nearly 1.5% of the sample.

CDR1 and CDR2 are drawn from the germline V gene (reference sequence): SGHNT, YYREEE. Spanning cysteine to phenylalanine, the CDR3 consists of 14 amino acids. The kept DNA is CDR3 alone, 42 bases in frame from the first base. V is reduced by 4 bases and J by 4 bases, leaving a spacing of 15 bases between them. This record belongs to a study of shared clonotypes between healthy human individuals (dated by TCRdb to 2020 to 2021). Notes on the research overall: The cohort included three men and a couple of women between 18 and 49 years of age. For each donor, CD4 naive and CD4 memory were each given three plates, CD8 naive was given two plates, and CD8 memory was given one plate. To estimate repertoire size and how much clonotypes are shared between individuals, the study performed deep sequencing of blood TCR repertoires from roughly five healthy adults. Libraries were prepared and TCR repertoires were sequenced by different laboratories using diverse techniques, in order to increase sequencing depth and limit assay-specific biases. Between about 0.8 and 9 billion PBMCs per donor were obtained by leukapheresis. Here is what the overall study found, with its caveats: Because the study included a small number of donors, the genetic and exposure-history diversity represented was limited. Across a few donors, approximately 5% of naive CD4, 3% to 3.5% of naive CD8, roughly 2.2% of memory CD4, and roughly 0.4% of memory CD8 clonotypes were shared. Pairwise subsampling indicated that sequencing depth was expected to affect the degree of clonotype sharing among donors. Larger estimated clonotype richness was generally found for naive subsets than for memory subsets. Only blood was sampled, and tissue TCR repertoires likely differ from those in blood. Incomplete sequencing was indicated by rarefaction of sorted-subset datasets, despite the large sequencing depth. Higher generation probabilities were observed for clonotypes shared by all four sorted-subset donors than for non-shared clonotypes.

Donors were healthy HIV-negative adults with no recently reported acute infections or vaccinations. Only Caucasian adults living in Nashville, Tennessee, USA were represented among the donors. CD4+ T cells were enriched by magnetic negative selection; naive cells were then positively selected on CD45RA, and the negative fraction formed the memory subset. Blood was collected by leukapheresis, and PBMCs were isolated by Ficoll-Histopaque density gradient centrifugation and then cryopreserved in liquid nitrogen vapor phase. Analytical flow cytometry was used to check the purity and quantity of each magnetically sorted T cell population. From each sorted fraction, genomic DNA was isolated and quantified by UV absorbance on a Nanodrop 2000c.

The sequencing sample was made of memory CD4+ T cells sorted from blood. What this sample's cell subset or site label stands for: CD45RA-negative fraction. The sequence links TRBV5-4 to TRBJ2-7; perhaps TRBD2 is the D gene, with 5 bases matching. The sequence derives from a man between 18 and 29 years old in good health. The CDR3 has the sequence CASSPDSGLYEQYF. The nucleotides are TGTGCCAGCAGCCCCGACTCGGGATTGTACGAGCAGTACTTC.